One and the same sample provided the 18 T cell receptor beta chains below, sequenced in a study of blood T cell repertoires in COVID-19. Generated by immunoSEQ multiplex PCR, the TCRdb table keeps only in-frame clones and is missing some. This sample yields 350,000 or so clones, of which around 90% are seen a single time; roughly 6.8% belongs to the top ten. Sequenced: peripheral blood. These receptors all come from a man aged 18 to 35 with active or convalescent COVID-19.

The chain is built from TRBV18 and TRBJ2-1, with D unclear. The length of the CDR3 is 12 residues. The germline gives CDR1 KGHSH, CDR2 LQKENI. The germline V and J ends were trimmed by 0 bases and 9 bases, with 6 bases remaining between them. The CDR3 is CASSPPLSEQFF. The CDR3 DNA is TGTGCCAGCTCACCACCGTTGAGTGAGCAGTTCTTC.

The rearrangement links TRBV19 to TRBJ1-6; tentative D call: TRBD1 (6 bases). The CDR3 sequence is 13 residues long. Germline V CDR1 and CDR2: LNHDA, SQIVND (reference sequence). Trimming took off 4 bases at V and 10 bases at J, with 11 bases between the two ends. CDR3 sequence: CASSTGHFSPLHF. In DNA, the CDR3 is TGTGCCAGTAGTACGGGACATTTCTCACCCCTCCACTTT.

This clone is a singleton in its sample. CDR3 bases: TGTGCCAGTAGGCCCCCGGGACAGGTCTTTAACTATGGCTACACCTTC. Its protein product is CASRPPGQVFNYGYTF. The chain uses TRBV19 and TRBJ1-2; 8 bases match TRBD1. Germline V gives CDR1 LNHDA, CDR2 SQIVND (reference sequence). This CDR3 is 16 amino acids long. V shed 6 bases and J 1 base; nucleotides not matched to a gene: 10.

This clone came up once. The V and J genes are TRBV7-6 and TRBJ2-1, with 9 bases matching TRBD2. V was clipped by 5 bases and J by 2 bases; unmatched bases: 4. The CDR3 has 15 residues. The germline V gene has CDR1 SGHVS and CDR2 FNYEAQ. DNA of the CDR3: TGTGCCAGCAGCGGTAGCGGGAGCCCCTACAATGAGCAGTTCTTC. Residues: CASSGSGSPYNEQFF.

In DNA, the CDR3 is TGTGCCAGCAGCTTCCGGTACCGGGACAGGGCTAAAAACATTCAGTACTTC. Encoded protein: CASSFRYRDRAKNIQYF. The genes are TRBV7-2 and TRBJ2-4; TRBD1 matches at 9 bases. This CDR3 region has 17 residues. CDR1 and CDR2 (germline): SGHTA, FQGNSA. Trimming cost V 3 bases and J 4 bases; bases outside gene matches: 10.

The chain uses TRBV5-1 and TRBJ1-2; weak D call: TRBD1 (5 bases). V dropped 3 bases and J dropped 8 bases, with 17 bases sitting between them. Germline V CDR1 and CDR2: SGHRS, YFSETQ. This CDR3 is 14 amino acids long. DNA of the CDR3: TGCGCCAGCAGCTCCGGGACTCCCGAACGGGGCTACACCTTC. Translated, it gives CASSSGTPERGYTF. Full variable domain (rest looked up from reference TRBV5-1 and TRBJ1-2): KAGVTQTPRYLIKTRGQQVTLSCSPISGHRSVSWYQQTPGQGLQFLFEYFSETQRNKGNFPGRFSGRQFSNSRSEMNVSTLELGDSALYLCASSSGTPERGYTFGSGTRLTVV.

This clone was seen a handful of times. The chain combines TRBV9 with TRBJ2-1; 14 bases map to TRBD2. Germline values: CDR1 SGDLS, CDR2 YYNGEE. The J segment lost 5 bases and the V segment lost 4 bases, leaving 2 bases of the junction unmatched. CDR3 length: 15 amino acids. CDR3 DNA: TGTGCCAGCAGCACGGGACTAGCGGGGGACAATGAGCAGTTCTTC. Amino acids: CASSTGLAGDNEQFF.

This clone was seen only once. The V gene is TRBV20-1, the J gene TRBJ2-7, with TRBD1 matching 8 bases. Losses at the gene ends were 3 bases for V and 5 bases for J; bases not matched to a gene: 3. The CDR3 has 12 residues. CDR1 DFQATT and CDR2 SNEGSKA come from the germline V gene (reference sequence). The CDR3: CSASRQGNEQYF. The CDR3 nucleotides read TGCAGTGCTAGTAGACAGGGGAACGAGCAGTACTTC.

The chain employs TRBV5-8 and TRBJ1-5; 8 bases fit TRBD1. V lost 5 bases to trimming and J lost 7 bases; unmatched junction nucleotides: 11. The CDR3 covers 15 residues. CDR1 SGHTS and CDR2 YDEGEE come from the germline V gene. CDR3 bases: TGTGCCAGCAGGACTAATCAGGGGGCAAAACAGCCCCAGCATTTT. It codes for CASRTNQGAKQPQHF.

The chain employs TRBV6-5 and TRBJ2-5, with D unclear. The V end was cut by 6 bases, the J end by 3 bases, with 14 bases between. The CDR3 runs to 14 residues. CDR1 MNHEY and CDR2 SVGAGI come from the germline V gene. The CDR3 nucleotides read TGTGCCAGCAGCACGCGGTGGTTCGAAGAGACCCAGTACTTC. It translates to CASSTRWFEETQYF.

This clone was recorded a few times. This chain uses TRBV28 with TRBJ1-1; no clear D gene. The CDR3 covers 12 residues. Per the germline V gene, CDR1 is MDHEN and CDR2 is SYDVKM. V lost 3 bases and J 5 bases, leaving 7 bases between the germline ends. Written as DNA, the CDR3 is TGTGCCAGCAGTTTTGGGAGAACTGAAGCTTTCTTT. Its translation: CASSFGRTEAFF.

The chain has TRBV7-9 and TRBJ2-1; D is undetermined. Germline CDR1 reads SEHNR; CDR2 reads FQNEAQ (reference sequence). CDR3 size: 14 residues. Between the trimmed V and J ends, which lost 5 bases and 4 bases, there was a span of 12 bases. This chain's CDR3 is CASSPTEVYNEQFF. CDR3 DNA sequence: TGTGCCAGCAGCCCGACCGAGGTTTACAATGAGCAGTTCTTC.

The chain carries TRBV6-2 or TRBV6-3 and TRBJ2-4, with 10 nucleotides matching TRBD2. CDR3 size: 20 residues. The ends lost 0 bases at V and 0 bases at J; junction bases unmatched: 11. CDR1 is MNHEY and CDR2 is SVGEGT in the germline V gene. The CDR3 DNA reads TGTGCCAGCAGTTACTCGAAAACTAGCGGGACCCCATTAGCCAAAAACATTCAGTACTTC. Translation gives CASSYSKTSGTPLAKNIQYF.

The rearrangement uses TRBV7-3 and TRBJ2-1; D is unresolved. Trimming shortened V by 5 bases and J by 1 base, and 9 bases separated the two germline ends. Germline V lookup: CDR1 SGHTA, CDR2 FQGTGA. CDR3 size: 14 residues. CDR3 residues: CASSPRGSYNEQFF. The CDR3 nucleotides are TGTGCCAGCAGCCCCCGAGGTTCCTACAATGAGCAGTTCTTC.

This CDR3 is CASSVIPQAAYGYTF. Here the CDR3 DNA reads TGTGCCAGCAGCGTAATACCGCAGGCCGCGTATGGCTACACCTTC. This chain connects TRBV9 to TRBJ1-2; D is undetermined. Germline assignment: CDR1 SGDLS and CDR2 YYNGEE. Trimming removed 1 base at V and 5 bases at J, with 15 bases between. The CDR3 spans 15 residues. Full variable domain (rest looked up from reference TRBV9 and TRBJ1-2): DSGVTQTPKHLITATGQRVTLRCSPRSGDLSVYWYQQSLDQGLQFLIQYYNGEERAKGNILERFSAQQFPDLHSELNLSSLELGDSALYFCASSVIPQAAYGYTFGSGTRLTVV.

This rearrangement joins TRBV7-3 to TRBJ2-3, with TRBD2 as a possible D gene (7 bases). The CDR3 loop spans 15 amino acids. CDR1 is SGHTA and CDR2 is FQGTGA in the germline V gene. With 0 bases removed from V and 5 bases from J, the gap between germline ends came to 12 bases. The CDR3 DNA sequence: TGTGCCAGCAGCTTAACACGGGGGGCAGAAGATACGCAGTATTTT. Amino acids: CASSLTRGAEDTQYF. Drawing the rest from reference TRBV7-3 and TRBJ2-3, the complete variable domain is GAGVSQTPSNKVTEKGKYVELRCDPISGHTALYWYRQSLGQGPEFLIYFQGTGAADDSGLPNDRFFAVRPEGSVSTLKIQRTERGDSAVYLCASSLTRGAEDTQYFGPGTRLTVL.

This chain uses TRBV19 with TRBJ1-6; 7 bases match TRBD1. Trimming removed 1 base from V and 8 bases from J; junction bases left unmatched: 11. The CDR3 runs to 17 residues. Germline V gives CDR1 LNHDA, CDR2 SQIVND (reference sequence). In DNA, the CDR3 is TGTGCCAGTAGTATAGTATCCGGGACAGTGGTTGATTCACCCCTCCACTTT. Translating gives CASSIVSGTVVDSPLHF. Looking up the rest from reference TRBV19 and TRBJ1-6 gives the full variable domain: DGGITQSPKYLFRKEGQNVTLSCEQNLNHDAMYWYRQDPGQGLRLIYYSQIVNDFQKGDIAEGYSVSREKKESFPLTVTSAQKNPTAFYLCASSIVSGTVVDSPLHFGNGTRLTVT.

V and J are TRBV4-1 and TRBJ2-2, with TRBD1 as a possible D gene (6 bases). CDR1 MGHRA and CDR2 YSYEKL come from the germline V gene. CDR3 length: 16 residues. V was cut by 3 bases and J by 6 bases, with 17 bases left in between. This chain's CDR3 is CASSHATGSRAGELFF. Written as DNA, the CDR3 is TGCGCCAGCAGCCATGCCACAGGGAGTAGGGCCGGGGAGCTGTTTTTT.